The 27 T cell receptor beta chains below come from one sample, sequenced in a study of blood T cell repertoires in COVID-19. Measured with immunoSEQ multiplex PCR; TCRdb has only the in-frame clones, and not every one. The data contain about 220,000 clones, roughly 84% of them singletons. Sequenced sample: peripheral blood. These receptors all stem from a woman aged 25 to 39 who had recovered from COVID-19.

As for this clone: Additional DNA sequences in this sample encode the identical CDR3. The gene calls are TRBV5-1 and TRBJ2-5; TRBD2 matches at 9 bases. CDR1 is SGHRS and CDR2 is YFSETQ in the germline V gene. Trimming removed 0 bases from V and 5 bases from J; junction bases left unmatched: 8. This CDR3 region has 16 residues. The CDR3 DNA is TGCGCCAGCAGCTTGGGGGGGCTAGCGGGAACGGAGACCCAGTACTTC. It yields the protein CASSLGGLAGTETQYF.

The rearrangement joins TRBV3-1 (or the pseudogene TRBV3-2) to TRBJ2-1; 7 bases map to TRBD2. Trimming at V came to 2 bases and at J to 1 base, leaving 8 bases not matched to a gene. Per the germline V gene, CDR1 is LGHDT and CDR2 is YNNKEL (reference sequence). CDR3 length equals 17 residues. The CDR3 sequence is CASSQKIAGVSYNEQFF. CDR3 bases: TGTGCCAGCAGCCAAAAAATTGCGGGAGTTTCCTACAATGAGCAGTTCTTC.

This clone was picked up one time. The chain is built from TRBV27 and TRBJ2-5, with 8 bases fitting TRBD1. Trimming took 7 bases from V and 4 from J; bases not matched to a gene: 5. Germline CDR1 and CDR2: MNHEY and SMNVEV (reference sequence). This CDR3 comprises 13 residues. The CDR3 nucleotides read TGTGCCAGCACCGGACAGGGCGGAGAGACCCAGTACTTC. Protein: CASTGQGGETQYF.

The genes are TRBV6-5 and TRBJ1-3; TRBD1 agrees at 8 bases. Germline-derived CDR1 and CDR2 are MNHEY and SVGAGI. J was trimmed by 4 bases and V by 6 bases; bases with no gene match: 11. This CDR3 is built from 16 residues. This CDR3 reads CASRYRDRYDGNTIYF. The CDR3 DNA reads TGTGCCAGCAGATACCGGGACAGGTACGACGGAAACACCATATATTTT.

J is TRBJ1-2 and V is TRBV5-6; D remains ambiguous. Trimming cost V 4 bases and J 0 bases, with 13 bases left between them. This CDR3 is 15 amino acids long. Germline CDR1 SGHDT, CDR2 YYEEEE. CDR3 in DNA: TGTGCCAGCAGCCCCCCAAGTGGCACTAACTATGGCTACACCTTC. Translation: CASSPPSGTNYGYTF.

The DNA for the CDR3 is TGTGCCAGTAGTATGGGACAGGGGCTTTTAAGAGCTTTCTTT. As protein: CASSMGQGLLRAFF. The rearrangement joins TRBV19 to TRBJ1-1, with 10 bases matching TRBD1. In germline, CDR1 is LNHDA, CDR2 SQIVND (reference sequence). V lost 3 bases and J lost 10; bases outside the gene matches: 8. The CDR3 runs to 14 residues.

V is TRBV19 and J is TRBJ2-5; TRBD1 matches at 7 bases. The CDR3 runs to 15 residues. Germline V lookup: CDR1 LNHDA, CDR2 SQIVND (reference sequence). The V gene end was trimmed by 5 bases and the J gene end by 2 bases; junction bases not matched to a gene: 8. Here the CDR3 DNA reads TGTGCCAGTAGTGTTAGACAGGGCCCGCAAGAGACCCAGTACTTC. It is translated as CASSVRQGPQETQYF. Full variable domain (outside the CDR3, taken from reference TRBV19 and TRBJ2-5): DGGITQSPKYLFRKEGQNVTLSCEQNLNHDAMYWYRQDPGQGLRLIYYSQIVNDFQKGDIAEGYSVSREKKESFPLTVTSAQKNPTAFYLCASSVRQGPQETQYFGPGTRLLVL.

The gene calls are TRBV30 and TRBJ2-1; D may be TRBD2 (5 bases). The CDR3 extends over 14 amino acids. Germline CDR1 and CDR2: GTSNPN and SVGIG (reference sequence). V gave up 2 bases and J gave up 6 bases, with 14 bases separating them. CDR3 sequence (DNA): TGTGCCTGGAGTAAGACGGGGTCATTCAATGAGCAGTTCTTC. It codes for CAWSKTGSFNEQFF.

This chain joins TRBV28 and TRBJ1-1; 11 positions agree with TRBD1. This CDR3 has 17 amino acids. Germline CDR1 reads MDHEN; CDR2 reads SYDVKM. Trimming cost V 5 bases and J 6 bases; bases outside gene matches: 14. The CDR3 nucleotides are TGTGCCAGCAGTACGAAGGCCGGGACAGGGGGTTACTCTGAAGCTTTCTTT. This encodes CASSTKAGTGGYSEAFF.

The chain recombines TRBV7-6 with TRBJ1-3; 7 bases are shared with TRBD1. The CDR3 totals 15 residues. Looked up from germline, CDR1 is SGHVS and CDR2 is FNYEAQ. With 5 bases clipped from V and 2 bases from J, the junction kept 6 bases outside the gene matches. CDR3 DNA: TGTGCCAGCAGCCCGCGGACAGGCACTGGAAACACCATATATTTT. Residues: CASSPRTGTGNTIYF.

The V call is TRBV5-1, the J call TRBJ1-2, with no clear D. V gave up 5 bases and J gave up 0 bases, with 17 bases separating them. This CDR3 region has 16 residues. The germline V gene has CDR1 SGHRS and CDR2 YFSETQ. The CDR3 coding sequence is TGCGCCAGCAGTACCATCCGGGAGGGAGCTAACTATGGCTACACCTTC. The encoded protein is CASSTIREGANYGYTF.

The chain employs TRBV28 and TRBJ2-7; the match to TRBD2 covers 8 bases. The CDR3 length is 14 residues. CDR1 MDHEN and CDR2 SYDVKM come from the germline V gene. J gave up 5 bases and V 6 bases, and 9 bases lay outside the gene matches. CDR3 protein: CASSPPLAGHEQYF. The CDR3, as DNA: TGTGCCAGCAGCCCGCCCCTAGCGGGCCACGAGCAGTACTTC.

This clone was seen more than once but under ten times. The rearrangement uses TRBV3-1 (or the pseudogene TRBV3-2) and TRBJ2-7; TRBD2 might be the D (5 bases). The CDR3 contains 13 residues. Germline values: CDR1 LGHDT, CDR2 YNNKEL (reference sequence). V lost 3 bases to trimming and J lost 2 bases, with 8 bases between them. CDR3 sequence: CASSHSAAYEQYF. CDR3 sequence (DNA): TGTGCCAGCAGCCATAGCGCTGCCTACGAGCAGTACTTC.

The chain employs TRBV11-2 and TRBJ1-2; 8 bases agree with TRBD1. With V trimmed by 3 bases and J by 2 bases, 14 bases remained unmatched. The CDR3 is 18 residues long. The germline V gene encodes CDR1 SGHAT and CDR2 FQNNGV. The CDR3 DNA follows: TGTGCCAGCAGCTTTAGTGGGGCAGGGGGCTTATTAAACTATGGCTACACCTTC. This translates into CASSFSGAGGLLNYGYTF. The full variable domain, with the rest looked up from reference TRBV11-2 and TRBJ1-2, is EAGVAQSPRYKIIEKRQSVAFWCNPISGHATLYWYQQILGQGPKLLIQFQNNGVVDDSQLPKDRFSAERLKGVDSTLKIQPAKLEDSAVYLCASSFSGAGGLLNYGYTFGSGTRLTVV.

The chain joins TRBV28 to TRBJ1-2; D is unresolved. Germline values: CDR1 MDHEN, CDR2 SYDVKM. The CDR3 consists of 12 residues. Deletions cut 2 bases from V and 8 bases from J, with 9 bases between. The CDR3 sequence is CASSLSLGGYTF. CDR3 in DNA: TGTGCCAGCAGTTTAAGTTTGGGCGGCTACACCTTC.

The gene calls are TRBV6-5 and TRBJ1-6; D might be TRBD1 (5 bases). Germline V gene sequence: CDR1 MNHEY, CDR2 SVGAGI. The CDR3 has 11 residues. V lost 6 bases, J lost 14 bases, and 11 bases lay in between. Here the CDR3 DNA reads TGTGCCAGCAGGGGGGGAGGGTCCCTCCACTTT. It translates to CASRGGGSLHF.

The CDR3 DNA follows: TGTGCCAGCTCACCAATGCAGATGAACACTGAAGCTTTCTTT. It yields the protein CASSPMQMNTEAFF. The chain employs TRBV18 and TRBJ1-1; no reliable D call. Looked up from germline, CDR1 is KGHSH and CDR2 is LQKENI. V was pared by 2 bases and J by 0 bases, with 7 bases between. This CDR3 spans 14 amino acids. Combining the CDR3 with reference TRBV18 and TRBJ1-1 gives the whole variable domain NAGVMQNPRHLVRRRGQEARLRCSPMKGHSHVYWYRQLPEEGLKFMVYLQKENIIDESGMPKERFSAEFPKEGPSILRIQQVVRGDSAAYFCASSPMQMNTEAFFGQGTRLTVV.

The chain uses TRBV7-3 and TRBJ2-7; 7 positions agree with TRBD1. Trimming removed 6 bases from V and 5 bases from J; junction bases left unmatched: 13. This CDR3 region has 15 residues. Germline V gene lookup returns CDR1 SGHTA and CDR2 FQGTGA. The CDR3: CASRLTGTDVDEQYF. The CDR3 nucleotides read TGTGCCAGCAGGCTGACCGGGACAGATGTTGACGAGCAGTACTTC.

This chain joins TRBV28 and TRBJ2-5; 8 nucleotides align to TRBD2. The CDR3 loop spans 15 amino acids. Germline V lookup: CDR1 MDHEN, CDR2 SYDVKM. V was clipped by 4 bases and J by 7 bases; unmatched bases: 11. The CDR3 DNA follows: TGTGCCAGCAGTTCGATGGGACTAGGGCCCCCGACCCAGTACTTC. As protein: CASSSMGLGPPTQYF.

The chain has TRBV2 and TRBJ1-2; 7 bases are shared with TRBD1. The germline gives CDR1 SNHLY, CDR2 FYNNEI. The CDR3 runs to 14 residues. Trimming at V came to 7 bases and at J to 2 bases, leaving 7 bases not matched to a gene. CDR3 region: CASTPRDRNYGYTF. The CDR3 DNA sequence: TGTGCCAGCACCCCCCGGGACAGAAACTATGGCTACACCTTC.

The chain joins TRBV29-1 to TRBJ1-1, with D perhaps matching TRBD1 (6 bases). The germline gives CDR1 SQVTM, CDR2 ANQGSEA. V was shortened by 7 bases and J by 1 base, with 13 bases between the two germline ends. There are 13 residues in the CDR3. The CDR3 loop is CSGTQGQNTEAFF. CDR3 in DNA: TGCAGCGGGACACAGGGTCAGAACACTGAAGCTTTCTTT.

CDR3 protein: CASRDRNNSPLHF. In DNA, the CDR3 is TGTGCCAGCAGAGACAGGAATAATTCACCCCTCCACTTT. The V gene is TRBV12-3 or TRBV12-4, the J gene TRBJ1-6, with D possibly TRBD1 on 6 matching bases. The CDR3 totals 13 residues. V lost 6 bases to trimming and J lost 5 bases, with 8 bases between them.

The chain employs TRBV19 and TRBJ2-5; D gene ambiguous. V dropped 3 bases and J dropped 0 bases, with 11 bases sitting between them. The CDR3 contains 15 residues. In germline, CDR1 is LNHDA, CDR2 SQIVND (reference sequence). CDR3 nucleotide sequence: TGTGCCAGTAGTATCGCGGCGCAGTACCAAGAGACCCAGTACTTC. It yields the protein CASSIAAQYQETQYF.

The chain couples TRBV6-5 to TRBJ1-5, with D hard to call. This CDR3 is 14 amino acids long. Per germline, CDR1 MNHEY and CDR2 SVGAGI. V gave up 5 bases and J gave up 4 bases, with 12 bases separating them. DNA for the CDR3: TGTGCCAGCAGTAAGGAGCCGGGGAATCAGCCCCAGCATTTT. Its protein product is CASSKEPGNQPQHF.

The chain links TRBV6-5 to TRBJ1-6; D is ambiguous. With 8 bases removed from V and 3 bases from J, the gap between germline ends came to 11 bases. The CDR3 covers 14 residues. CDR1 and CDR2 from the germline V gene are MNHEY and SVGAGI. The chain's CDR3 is CASVTRSYNSPLHF. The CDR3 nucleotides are TGTGCCAGCGTTACGAGGAGCTATAATTCACCCCTCCACTTT.

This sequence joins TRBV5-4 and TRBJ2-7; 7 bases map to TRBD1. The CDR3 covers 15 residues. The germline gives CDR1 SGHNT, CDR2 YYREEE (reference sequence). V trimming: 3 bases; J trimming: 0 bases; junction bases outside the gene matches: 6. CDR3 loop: CASSYDRANSYEQYF. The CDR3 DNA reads TGTGCCAGCAGCTATGACAGGGCCAACTCCTACGAGCAGTACTTC. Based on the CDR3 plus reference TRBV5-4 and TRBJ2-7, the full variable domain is ETGVTQSPTHLIKTRGQQVTLRCSSQSGHNTVSWYQQALGQGPQFIFQYYREEENGRGNFPPRFSGLQFPNYSSELNVNALELDDSALYLCASSYDRANSYEQYFGPGTRLTVT.

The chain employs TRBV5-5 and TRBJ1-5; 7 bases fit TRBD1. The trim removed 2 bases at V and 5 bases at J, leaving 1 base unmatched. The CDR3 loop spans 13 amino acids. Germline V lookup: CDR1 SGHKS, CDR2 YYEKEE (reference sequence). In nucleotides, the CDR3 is TGTGCCAGCAGCTTCGACAGGGATCAGCCCCAGCATTTT. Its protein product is CASSFDRDQPQHF.